Included here is one TCR beta chain sequence, with context. Its antigen is unknown. No much larger clonotype is one base removed from it; base qualities were not supplied. The record originates from a study of T cell responses to AZD1222 COVID-19 vaccine (dated by TCRdb to the early 2020s). For the study in its entirety: TCR sequencing covered about 230 trial participants: 200 to 220 given two doses of AZD1222 and some 25 given two doses of MenACWY control vaccine. Enrollment into the trials was organized by age into subgroups of 18-55, 56-69 and 70-plus years, and those subgroups contained approximately 160, 26 and 62 TCR-sequenced participants, respectively. Beyond this particular receptor, the publication reports: The whole spike protein was spanned by vaccine-associated CD4 TCRs, and dominant responses were seen in regions 160-218 and 743-854. No day 14 peak-response samples were available, so repertoires were characterized only after the peak T cell response. In the small 56-69-year group, the increase in depth fell short of significance, most likely because of low power. Only a handful of AZD1222 recipients were SARS-CoV-2 seropositive at baseline, limiting conclusions about previously exposed vaccinees. Participants were mostly white British and included more females than males, and it was suggested by the authors that clonal diversity may have been underestimated. A significant rise in spike-specific TCR breadth and depth was observed after two AZD1222 doses relative to day 0 and relative to MenACWY recipients. Nearly half of unique spike-specific TCRs reportedly recognized epitopes outside regions mutated in the B.1.351 and B.1.1.7 variants.

Counted from cysteine to phenylalanine, this CDR3 has 16 amino acids. The kept DNA is CDR3 alone, 48 bases in frame from the first base. The junction carries 17 bases between V and J, which are trimmed by 2 bases and 4 bases respectively. Via the germline V gene, CDR1 is MNHNS and CDR2 SASEGT. The CDR3 regions of human TCRbeta chains were subjected to immunosequencing. Turning to the authors' computational methods: Repertoire TCRs were matched against a reference library of SARS-CoV-2-specific TCRs generated with the MIRA antigen-specificity platform. Breadth was defined as the fraction of unique TCRs that were SARS-CoV-2-associated. Depth was defined as the fraction of total T cells that were SARS-CoV-2-associated. Each spike-specific TCR was assigned to its reactive spike region and to a CD4 or CD8 class using the MIRA data. Log10-transformed breadth and depth values were compared by one-way ANOVA with Sidak's multiple comparisons tests. Sourced from immuneACCESS, this table was stored by TCRdb with only in-frame sequences that have V and J called. A share of the clones is absent; for the studies checked, an unresolved V gene accounts for under half, and the remainder has no known explanation. Clonal size and the V and J genes are those of that table, whereas D and trimming came from the DNA. This sample lists 75,000 to 100,000 clones; about 91% were detected once. About 9.3% of the sample rests with the top ten.

The time point label corresponds to: baseline before first vaccination. This specimen's treatment or condition label, per the study, means: meningococcal conjugate vaccine given as trial control. The vaccinee samples were drawn from two UK trials, COV001 and COV002, one of which was a single-blind randomized controlled phase 2/3 trial testing AZD1222 (ChAdOx1 nCoV-19) in healthy adults. For TCRbeta chain sequencing, PBMC samples from trial participants were taken at day 0 and at day 28 after the second dose. Here the chain combines TRBV6-1 and TRBJ1-1; no D segment can be confidently identified. The sequence was obtained from an adult in good health. Here the sequenced sample was peripheral blood, taken on day 0 of MenACWY control vaccination. In nucleotides, the sequence is TGTGCCAGCAGTGAATCAGGACCCTTCACGGGCACTGAAGCTTTCTTT. It is translated as CASSESGPFTGTEAFF.